The following is a TCR beta chain sequence with its context. The antigen is unknown. The data are from a study of T cell responses to AZD1222 COVID-19 vaccine. Study-wide points: Donor demographics were predominantly white British with a female majority; clonal diversity may be underestimated.

Using immunoSEQ multiplex PCR, the repertoire was profiled, and TCRdb retains in-frame clones only, with some absent. The profile shows 200,000 or so clones, about 92% of them singletons. The CDR3 has 15 residues. V lost 2 bases and J lost 2, with 7 bases in between. Germline CDR1 and CDR2: MNHEY and SVGEGT. This sequence was found in an adult in good health. The V call is TRBV6-2 or TRBV6-3, the J call TRBJ1-6, with D possibly matching TRBD1 (5 bases). This material consisted of peripheral blood, taken on day 0 of MenACWY control vaccination. The CDR3 nucleotides are TGTGCCAGCAGTTACGGGGGAACCTATAATTCACCCCTCCACTTT. The encoded protein is CASSYGGTYNSPLHF.